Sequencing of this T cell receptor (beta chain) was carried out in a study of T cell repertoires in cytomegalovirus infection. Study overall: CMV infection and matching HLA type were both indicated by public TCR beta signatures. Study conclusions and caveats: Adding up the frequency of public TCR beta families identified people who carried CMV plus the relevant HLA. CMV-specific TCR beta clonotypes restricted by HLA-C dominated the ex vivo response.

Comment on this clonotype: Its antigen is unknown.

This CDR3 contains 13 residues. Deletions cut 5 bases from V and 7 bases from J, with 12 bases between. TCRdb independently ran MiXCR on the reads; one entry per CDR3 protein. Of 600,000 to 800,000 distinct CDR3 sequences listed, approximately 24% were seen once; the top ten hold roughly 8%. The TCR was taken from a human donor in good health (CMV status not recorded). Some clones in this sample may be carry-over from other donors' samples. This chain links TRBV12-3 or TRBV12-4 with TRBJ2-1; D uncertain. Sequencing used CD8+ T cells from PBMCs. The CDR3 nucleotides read TGTGCCAGCAGTCCCGGACCCTCGAATGAGCAGTTCTTC. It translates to CASSPGPSNEQFF.